This TCR beta chain is from a study of response to subunit inactivated influenza vaccine. To note about this clonotype: Its target is not known.

TCRdb passed the RT-PCR reads through MiXCR, listing each CDR3 protein once. The sample comprises 500,000 or so distinct CDR3 sequences, 9.5% to 12% of which are singletons, and more than 10% rests with the top ten. The germline gives CDR1 LGHDT, CDR2 YNNKEL (reference sequence). The V and J ends lost 2 bases and 4 bases respectively, with 3 bases between them. The CDR3 runs to 13 residues. Broader study findings: After each seasonal influenza vaccination, few new T cells are recruited, the authors suggested.

The sequence derives from a man aged 50-60 years who received an inactivated influenza vaccine. This specimen consisted of PBMCs from blood, obtained 45 days after vaccination. The chain has TRBV3-1 and TRBJ2-6; D ambiguous. The CDR3 nucleotides are TGTGCCAGCAGCCAACAAGGGGCCAACGTCCTGACTTTC. It translates to CASSQQGANVLTF.